One and the same sample provided the 27 T cell receptor beta chains below, sequenced in a study of T cell changes during pregnancy in multiple sclerosis. Measured with immunoSEQ multiplex PCR; TCRdb has only the in-frame clones, and not every one. The table lists tens of thousands of clones, just under 95% of them singletons. The sample here was peripheral blood, taken in the second trimester of pregnancy. The receptors stem from a female donor with multiple sclerosis, enrolled in a pregnancy study.

This clone came up once. This chain joins TRBV7-9 and TRBJ2-1, with D perhaps matching TRBD1 (6 bases). The CDR3 has 15 amino acids. Trimming left V 5 bases short and J 6 bases short, with 17 bases between. The V gene's germline CDR1 is SEHNR and CDR2 FQNEAQ (reference sequence). Here the CDR3 DNA reads TGTGCCAGCAGCCGCTGGGAAGCACAGGGCAATGAGCAGTTCTTC. Protein: CASSRWEAQGNEQFF.

This chain uses TRBV28 with TRBJ1-2, with TRBD1 as a possible D gene (5 bases). The V end lost 2 bases, the J end lost 6 bases, and 10 bases lay between the germline ends. In germline, CDR1 is MDHEN, CDR2 SYDVKM. The CDR3 has 13 amino acids. CDR3 in amino acids: CASSLGGEDGYTF. CDR3 DNA: TGTGCCAGCAGTTTAGGGGGGGAGGATGGCTACACCTTC.

The CDR3 sequence: CASSSLAGVGEQYF. The CDR3 DNA sequence: TGTGCCAGCAGCTCGCTAGCGGGGGTAGGGGAGCAGTACTTC. The V gene is TRBV11-1, the J gene TRBJ2-7, with 10 bases identical to TRBD2. With V trimmed by 4 bases and J by 7 bases, 7 bases remained unmatched. Germline-derived CDR1 and CDR2 are SGHAT and FQDESV (reference sequence). The CDR3 consists of 14 residues. Variable domain in full (rest from reference TRBV11-1 and TRBJ2-7): EAEVAQSPRYKITEKSQAVAFWCDPISGHATLYWYRQILGQGPELLVQFQDESVVDDSQLPKDRFSAERLKGVDSTLKIQPAELGDSAMYLCASSSLAGVGEQYFGPGTRLTVT.

A single count supports this clone. This chain's CDR3 is CASSPRGGTYNEQFF. CDR3 nucleotide sequence: TGTGCCAGCAGCCCTCGCGGCGGCACCTACAATGAGCAGTTCTTC. The V call is TRBV7-3, the J call TRBJ2-1; the D is unclear. The germline CDR1 and CDR2 sequences are SGHTA and FQGTGA. The CDR3 totals 15 residues. The V and J ends lost 5 bases and 2 bases respectively, with 13 bases between them.

The gene calls are TRBV27 and TRBJ2-7; TRBD2 matches at 9 bases. Germline V gene sequence: CDR1 MNHEY, CDR2 SMNVEV (reference sequence). Trimming took 9 bases from V and 6 from J; bases not matched to a gene: 12. The CDR3 has 14 residues. This CDR3 is CASAPGTSSSEQYF. CDR3 DNA sequence: TGTGCCAGTGCCCCCGGGACTAGCTCGTCCGAGCAGTACTTC.

This sequence joins TRBV7-9 and TRBJ2-1; 8 nucleotides align to TRBD2. V shed 5 bases and J 5 bases; nucleotides not matched to a gene: 8. CDR1 is SEHNR and CDR2 is FQNEAQ in the germline V gene (reference sequence). The CDR3 is 15 amino acids. In DNA form, the CDR3 reads TGTGCCAGCAGCCATGGGGCGGGGGGACACAATGAGCAGTTCTTC. Its protein is CASSHGAGGHNEQFF.

The chain combines TRBV11-2 with TRBJ1-3; D uncertain. The V and J ends lost 3 bases and 0 bases respectively, with 15 bases between them. Germline values: CDR1 SGHAT, CDR2 FQNNGV. This CDR3 is built from 17 residues. The chain's CDR3 is CASSFSAVLLSGNTIYF. The CDR3 nucleotides are TGTGCCAGCAGCTTTAGCGCGGTACTGCTCTCTGGAAACACCATATATTTT.

The chain uses TRBV2 and TRBJ2-5, with 9 bases aligning to TRBD1. V shed 6 bases and J 4 bases; nucleotides not matched to a gene: 9. Looked up from germline, CDR1 is SNHLY and CDR2 is FYNNEI. This CDR3 spans 15 amino acids. CDR3 nucleotide sequence: TGTGCCAGCAGACCCGACAGGGGGTCGAGAGAGACCCAGTACTTC. Protein sequence: CASRPDRGSRETQYF.

The chain carries TRBV5-1 and TRBJ2-3, with 8 bases matching TRBD2. V dropped 0 bases and J dropped 4; count of bases not matched to a gene: 13. Germline CDR1 SGHRS, CDR2 YFSETQ. This CDR3 has 18 amino acids. The CDR3 region has the DNA TGCGCCAGCAGCTTGGGTGGTTCGACTAGCGCAGTTTCAGATACGCAGTATTTT. Protein product: CASSLGGSTSAVSDTQYF.

The rearrangement uses TRBV7-3 and TRBJ2-2; no definite D call. V dropped 4 bases and J dropped 0 bases, with 15 bases sitting between them. Germline lookup yields CDR1 SGHTA and CDR2 FQGTGA. The CDR3 loop spans 17 amino acids. CDR3: CASSSTVDTANTGELFF. CDR3 nucleotide sequence: TGTGCCAGCAGCTCAACGGTTGACACAGCGAACACCGGGGAGCTGTTTTTT.

V usage is TRBV27 and J usage is TRBJ1-1; 8 bases align to TRBD1. J lost 0 bases, V lost 2 bases, and 5 bases had no gene match. Germline V gives CDR1 MNHEY, CDR2 SMNVEV (reference sequence). The CDR3 is made up of 16 amino acids. CDR3 in DNA: TGTGCCAGCAGTTTACTCGGGACAGGATTGAACACTGAAGCTTTCTTT. This gives the protein CASSLLGTGLNTEAFF.

This clone has only one observation. The chain links TRBV5-4 to TRBJ1-1; 9 nucleotides agree with TRBD1. Germline V gene lookup returns CDR1 SGHNT and CDR2 YYREEE (reference sequence). V trimming: 4 bases; J trimming: 7 bases; junction bases outside the gene matches: 8. This CDR3 has 14 residues. Written as DNA, the CDR3 is TGTGCCAGCAGCGTGAACAGGGGGCGTGGTGAAGCTTTCTTT. This codes for CASSVNRGRGEAFF.

This clone was found once. The gene calls are TRBV19 and TRBJ1-6; tentatively, D is TRBD1 (5 bases). With 3 bases removed from V and 7 bases from J, the gap between germline ends came to 13 bases. CDR3 length: 15 residues. Germline V gene lookup returns CDR1 LNHDA and CDR2 SQIVND (reference sequence). This CDR3 is CASSIAVGGNSPLHF. The DNA for the CDR3 is TGTGCCAGTAGTATTGCGGTTGGGGGGAATTCACCCCTCCACTTT.

The chain recombines TRBV5-1 with TRBJ2-7, with 7 bases lining up with TRBD2. The CDR3 has 14 amino acids. Germline values: CDR1 SGHRS, CDR2 YFSETQ. The trim removed 2 bases at V and 2 bases at J, leaving 4 bases unmatched. The CDR3 protein is CASSFGGGTYEQYF. CDR3 bases: TGCGCCAGCAGCTTTGGGGGGGGTACCTACGAGCAGTACTTC.

The V call is TRBV6-1, the J call TRBJ1-5; possible D gene TRBD1, 5 bases. Looked up from germline, CDR1 is MNHNS and CDR2 is SASEGT. The V and J ends lost 1 base and 3 bases respectively, with 7 bases between them. There are 14 residues in the CDR3. The chain's CDR3 is CASSEVQANQPQHF. The CDR3 DNA reads TGTGCCAGCAGTGAAGTACAGGCCAATCAGCCCCAGCATTTT.

The chain has TRBV11-3 and TRBJ1-6; 8 nucleotides match TRBD1. CDR3 length: 17 residues. CDR1 is SGHNT, CDR2 YENEEA, per germline. J gave up 7 bases and V 0 bases, and 8 bases lay outside the gene matches. CDR3 DNA sequence: TGTGCCAGCAGCTTAGATCCGACAGGGGAAGAGAATTCACCCCTCCACTTT. Translating gives CASSLDPTGEENSPLHF. Drawing the rest from reference TRBV11-3 and TRBJ1-6, the complete variable domain is EAGVVQSPRYKIIEKKQPVAFWCNPISGHNTLYWYLQNLGQGPELLIRYENEEAVDDSQLPKDRFSAERLKGVDSTLKIQPAELGDSAVYLCASSLDPTGEENSPLHFGNGTRLTVT.

The chain joins TRBV14 to TRBJ1-1; D not certain. Germline V gives CDR1 SGHDN, CDR2 FVKESK. The CDR3 length is 12 residues. Trimming left V 1 base short and J 10 bases short, with 10 bases between. As DNA, the CDR3 is TGTGCCAGCAGCCAAGCCGGCGGACTAGCTTTCTTT. It translates to CASSQAGGLAFF.

The chain uses TRBV7-2 and TRBJ2-1; 8 nucleotides line up with TRBD2. The V gene end was trimmed by 2 bases and the J gene end by 6 bases; junction bases not matched to a gene: 6. This CDR3 spans 15 amino acids. The germline V gene encodes CDR1 SGHTA and CDR2 FQGNSA. CDR3 loop: CASSLNRLASNEQFF. CDR3 in DNA: TGTGCCAGCAGCTTAAACCGACTAGCGAGCAATGAGCAGTTCTTC.

The chain carries TRBV27 and TRBJ1-5; perhaps TRBD1 as D (6 bases). The V gene's germline CDR1 is MNHEY and CDR2 SMNVEV (reference sequence). V was pared by 3 bases and J by 3 bases, with 15 bases between. CDR3 length: 16 amino acids. CDR3 loop: CASSFPLGAFNQPQHF. In DNA form, the CDR3 reads TGTGCCAGCAGTTTCCCCTTGGGGGCCTTCAATCAGCCCCAGCATTTT.

The V and J genes are TRBV27 and TRBJ2-1; the match to TRBD2 covers 9 bases. The CDR3 length is 16 residues. The ends lost 5 bases at V and 5 bases at J; junction bases unmatched: 10. Germline loops: CDR1 MNHEY, CDR2 SMNVEV (reference sequence). CDR3 sequence: CASSLPSSGKNNEQFF. CDR3 nucleotide sequence: TGTGCCAGCAGTCTTCCCTCTAGCGGGAAAAACAATGAGCAGTTCTTC.

The chain has TRBV7-8 and TRBJ1-1; no clear D. Trimming cost V 1 base and J 0 bases, with 6 bases left between them. The CDR3 loop spans 14 amino acids. Germline V CDR1 and CDR2: SGHVS, FQNEAQ. The CDR3 region has the DNA TGTGCCAGCAGCTTAGGAGTTATGAACACTGAAGCTTTCTTT. It is translated as CASSLGVMNTEAFF.

This clone was picked up one time. The J gene is TRBJ1-1, the V gene TRBV4-2; 9 bases match TRBD1. V was clipped by 4 bases and J by 0 bases; unmatched bases: 9. The CDR3 totals 17 residues. The germline CDR1 and CDR2 sequences are LGHNA and YNFKEQ. The CDR3 nucleotides read TGTGCCAGCAGCCCCGCCGGGGACAGGGCCTTGAACACTGAAGCTTTCTTT. Protein: CASSPAGDRALNTEAFF.

This chain links TRBV18 with TRBJ2-6, with 12 bases fitting TRBD1. From germline, CDR1 is KGHSH and CDR2 LQKENI. Trimming took 6 bases from V and 2 from J; bases not matched to a gene: 11. This CDR3 has 19 amino acids. CDR3 nucleotides: TGTGCCAGCTCTCCTCTACCCGGGACAGGGGGCGCTGGGGCCAACGTCCTGACTTTC. Protein sequence: CASSPLPGTGGAGANVLTF.

This clone was counted a single time. This chain joins TRBV30 and TRBJ1-3; D might be TRBD1 (5 bases). V was clipped by 3 bases and J by 1 base, with 16 bases between them. Germline assignment: CDR1 GTSNPN and CDR2 SVGIG (reference sequence). The CDR3 sequence is 16 residues long. The CDR3 bases are TGTGCCTGGAGCGGAGGTTGGGGGGGTTCTGGAAACACCATATATTTT. Translating gives CAWSGGWGGSGNTIYF.

CDR3 bases: TGCGCCAGCAGCTTGGGGACAGGGGATGGGGAGCAGTACTTC. Translation gives CASSLGTGDGEQYF. This chain joins TRBV5-1 and TRBJ2-7; 9 positions agree with TRBD1. The CDR3 covers 14 residues. V was pared by 0 bases and J by 7 bases, with 5 bases of the junction left unmatched. CDR1 is SGHRS, CDR2 YFSETQ, per germline.

The CDR3 DNA follows: TGCGCCAGCAGCCCTATAACAGGGGGGGGGCTTGCAGATACGCAGTATTTT. This translates into CASSPITGGGLADTQYF. The rearrangement uses TRBV5-1 and TRBJ2-3; D is possibly TRBD1 (8 bases). V was pared by 4 bases and J by 4 bases, with 22 bases between. Germline CDR1 reads SGHRS; CDR2 reads YFSETQ. This CDR3 comprises 17 residues.

V and J are TRBV11-2 and TRBJ1-4; a possible D gene is TRBD1 (5 bases). V gave up 5 bases and J gave up 4 bases, with 14 bases separating them. Germline CDR1 is SGHAT and CDR2 is FQNNGV. The CDR3 runs 15 residues. The CDR3 reads CASSRLGRNNEKLFF. The DNA of the CDR3 is TGTGCCAGCAGCAGGCTGGGGCGGAATAATGAAAAACTGTTTTTT. Full variable domain (outside the CDR3, taken from reference TRBV11-2 and TRBJ1-4): EAGVAQSPRYKIIEKRQSVAFWCNPISGHATLYWYQQILGQGPKLLIQFQNNGVVDDSQLPKDRFSAERLKGVDSTLKIQPAKLEDSAVYLCASSRLGRNNEKLFFGSGTQLSVL.